The rows below give T cell receptor beta chains drawn from one sample of a study of T cell responses to AZD1222 COVID-19 vaccine. Here immunoSEQ multiplex PCR was the method, and the copy in TCRdb shows in-frame clones only, minus some. The sample consists of roughly 93,000 clones, about nine tenths of them appearing once. The starting material was peripheral blood, obtained on day 0 of AZD1222 vaccination. Receptor source: an adult in good health. Each CDR3 is given without its conserved first and last residue.

TRBV27	TRBJ2-7	ASQRDGAYEQY
TRBV15	TRBJ1-1	ATSRVAGDTEAF
TRBV7-9	TRBJ2-2	ASSLTDSTGELF
TRBV3-1/TRBV3-2	TRBJ1-5	ASSQRRGDQPQH
TRBV19	TRBJ2-1	ASSTMRGNEQF
TRBV4-3	TRBJ2-3	ASSQIGASSANTQY
TRBV5-6	TRBJ2-3	ASSSGTSGPNTQY
TRBV19	TRBJ1-2	ASSRQGETHYGYT
TRBV9	TRBJ1-1	ASSVGNSLNTEAF
TRBV27	TRBJ2-6	ASTHRITGGANVLT
TRBV11-2	TRBJ2-7	ASSRGTSGGGGHEQY
TRBV6-2/TRBV6-3	TRBJ2-5	ASSYRRGGDTPQETQY
TRBV5-1	TRBJ1-2	ASSALGGQLYYT
TRBV18	TRBJ1-5	ASSPGQGNQPQH
TRBV28	TRBJ2-7	ASSLRTGSSYEQY
TRBV7-3	TRBJ2-2	ASKGQANTGELF
TRBV20-1	TRBJ1-6	SASPGQGNSPLH
TRBV5-6	TRBJ1-5	ASSLGTGGPLNQPQH
TRBV5-1	TRBJ2-7	ASSLGQHLPTKYEQY
TRBV24-1	TRBJ1-2	ATSEGLGYT
TRBV6-1	TRBJ2-7	ASSEVTLEQY
TRBV15	TRBJ2-7	ATQIPGQGQEEQY
TRBV7-2	TRBJ2-5	ASSHRPYATSGRAGDQY
TRBV18	TRBJ1-1	ASSPSGTEAF
TRBV27	TRBJ1-1	ASSLGGSNTEAF
TRBV5-4	TRBJ2-2	ASSPGGTGELF
TRBV27	TRBJ1-5	ASRVTGSNQPQH
TRBV6-1	TRBJ1-2	ASSEGAAINYGYT
TRBV5-1	TRBJ1-4	ASSFGRSNEKLF
TRBV9	TRBJ1-3	ASSAYQGGTGNTIY
TRBV18	TRBJ1-1	ASSQGRLNTEAF
TRBV3-1/TRBV3-2	TRBJ1-1	ASSRGGNTEAF
TRBV19	TRBJ2-7	ASNSEGLGYEQY
TRBV29-1	TRBJ2-5	SVDPSWFIETQY
TRBV25-1	TRBJ2-7	ASSDPGRDYEQY
TRBV7-2	TRBJ2-5	ASRSPGLAGGKKETQY
TRBV7-2	TRBJ1-2	ASSLEDRGSYGYT
TRBV30	TRBJ2-7	ALPPTSGRYEQY
TRBV27	TRBJ1-5	ASRTTGTESNQPQH
TRBV10-3	TRBJ1-2	AISEGGIYGYT
TRBV5-1	TRBJ1-5	ASSTGQGSNQPQH
TRBV7-2	TRBJ2-7	ASSPGRSPYEQY
TRBV19	TRBJ1-4	ASSEAQGQGKLF
TRBV10-3	TRBJ2-1	AISGTSGTNSYNEQF
TRBV7-3	TRBJ2-7	ASSPGLAGVEQY
TRBV7-9	TRBJ1-1	ASRFNEGTEAF
TRBV5-5	TRBJ2-7	ASSWSGSLFYEQY
TRBV19	TRBJ1-1	ASSRLDHTEAF
TRBV18	TRBJ2-7	ASSLGQGVYEQY
TRBV11-3	TRBJ1-1	ASSFTGSTEAF
TRBV2	TRBJ2-3	ARRDGSTDTQY
TRBV7-3	TRBJ2-2	ASSLASGTGELF
TRBV12-5	TRBJ2-1	ASSSANEQF
TRBV7-9	TRBJ1-5	ASSYSNQPQH
TRBV28	TRBJ1-6	ASTESSDYNSPLH